This record concerns one T cell receptor beta chain sequence. The CDR3 contains 14 residues. V lost 3 bases and J 0 bases, leaving 8 bases between the germline ends. CDR1 is LNHDA and CDR2 is SQIVND in the germline V gene (reference sequence). UMIs and sample barcodes were carried by the TCR alpha and TCR beta cDNA libraries that 5'RACE produced using constant-segment primers. Via MiXCR, TCRdb re-called the 5' RACE reads, giving one row per CDR3 protein. The sample includes just under 550,000 distinct CDR3 sequences, approximately 20% seen only once; the top ten take roughly an eighth. This record comes from a study of T-cell memory formation after mild COVID-19. Overall study context: TCR clusters were mostly donor specific.

The sequenced material came from PBMCs or a T cell subset sorted from them (not recorded which). V gene TRBV19 combines with J gene TRBJ1-1; no reliable D call. The source is an adult woman who had mild COVID-19 (a few samples of this study predate the infection). Cell type and time point are not known. The CDR3 nucleotides read TGTGCCAGTAGTATGGAGGGCATGAACACTGAAGCTTTCTTT. Translation: CASSMEGMNTEAFF.